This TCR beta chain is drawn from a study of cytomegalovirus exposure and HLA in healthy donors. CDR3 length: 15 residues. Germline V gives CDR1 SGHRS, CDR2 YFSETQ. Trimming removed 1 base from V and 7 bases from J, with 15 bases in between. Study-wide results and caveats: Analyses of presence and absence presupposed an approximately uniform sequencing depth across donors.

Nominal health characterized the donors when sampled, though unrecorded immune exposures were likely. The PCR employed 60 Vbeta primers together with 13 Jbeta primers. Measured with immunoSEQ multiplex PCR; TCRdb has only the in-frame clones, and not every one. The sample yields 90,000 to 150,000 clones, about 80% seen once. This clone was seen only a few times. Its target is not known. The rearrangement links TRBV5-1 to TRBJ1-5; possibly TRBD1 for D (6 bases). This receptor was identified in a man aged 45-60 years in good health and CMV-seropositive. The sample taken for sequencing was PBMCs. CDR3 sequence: CASSLLPDREQPQHF. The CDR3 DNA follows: TGCGCCAGCAGCTTGTTACCGGACAGAGAGCAGCCCCAGCATTTT.